Below are 21 T cell receptor beta chains sequenced from a single sample in a study of cytomegalovirus exposure and HLA in healthy donors. The PCR had 60 Vbeta and 13 Jbeta primers. Using immunoSEQ multiplex PCR, the repertoire was profiled, and TCRdb retains in-frame clones only, with some absent. Counted here are over 90,000 clones, under 85% occurring once; the ten biggest clones make up over 4%. Sequences were obtained from PBMCs. The source of these receptors is a man aged 50 or older in good health and CMV-seropositive.

J is TRBJ2-7 and V is TRBV6-1, with 9 nucleotides matching TRBD2. Germline lookup yields CDR1 MNHNS and CDR2 SASEGT. CDR3 length equals 15 residues. The V segment lost 7 bases and the J segment 3 bases; nucleotides outside the gene matches: 10. The CDR3 is CASMFGLAGFYEQYF. DNA for the CDR3: TGTGCCAGCATGTTTGGGCTAGCGGGATTCTACGAGCAGTACTTC.

This clone has a handful of counts. This chain links TRBV18 with TRBJ2-2; the D gene is possibly TRBD2 (6 bases). The V end lost 2 bases, the J end lost 4 bases, and 14 bases lay between the germline ends. This CDR3 spans 16 amino acids. Germline loops: CDR1 KGHSH, CDR2 LQKENI. DNA of the CDR3: TGTGCCAGCTCACCATGGCAGGAGGGGTCCACCGGGGAGCTGTTTTTT. Residues: CASSPWQEGSTGELFF.

The chain's CDR3 is CASSLGASGSYNEQFF. CDR3 sequence (DNA): TGCGCCAGCAGCTTGGGTGCTAGCGGGTCCTACAATGAGCAGTTCTTC. The chain links TRBV5-1 to TRBJ2-1; 8 bases match TRBD2. There are 16 residues in the CDR3. The V gene end was trimmed by 0 bases and the J gene end by 1 base; junction bases not matched to a gene: 3. The germline CDR1 and CDR2 sequences are SGHRS and YFSETQ.

Here the CDR3 DNA reads TGTGCCAGTAGTATTGGCAGGAACACTGAAGCTTTCTTT. Translated, it gives CASSIGRNTEAFF. This chain joins TRBV19 and TRBJ1-1; D is uncertain. Trimming removed 3 bases at V and 1 base at J, with 6 bases between. Germline lookup yields CDR1 LNHDA and CDR2 SQIVND (reference sequence). The CDR3 spans 13 residues.

This clone was picked up a small number of times. CDR3 in DNA: TGTGCCAGCAGTCGGGGGGCTGAAGCTTTCTTT. The encoded protein is CASSRGAEAFF. The chain carries TRBV28 and TRBJ1-1, with D perhaps TRBD1 (5 bases). V was shortened by 5 bases and J by 6 bases, with 7 bases between the two germline ends. Germline-derived CDR1 and CDR2 are MDHEN and SYDVKM. This CDR3 comprises 11 residues.

This clone was seen a handful of times. The chain couples TRBV11-2 to TRBJ2-7, with D possibly TRBD2 on 5 matching bases. From germline, CDR1 is SGHAT and CDR2 FQNNGV. The CDR3 extends over 15 amino acids. The V end lost 1 base, the J end lost 4 bases, and 14 bases lay between the germline ends. The CDR3 spells CASSLGLAPGYEQYF. CDR3 nucleotide sequence: TGTGCCAGCAGCTTAGGCCTAGCCCCGGGGTACGAGCAGTACTTC. Using reference TRBV11-2 and TRBJ2-7 for the parts outside the CDR3, the full variable domain is EAGVAQSPRYKIIEKRQSVAFWCNPISGHATLYWYQQILGQGPKLLIQFQNNGVVDDSQLPKDRFSAERLKGVDSTLKIQPAKLEDSAVYLCASSLGLAPGYEQYFGPGTRLTVT.

The chain has TRBV29-1 and TRBJ2-3, with TRBD1 matching over 11 bases. The V gene's germline CDR1 is SQVTM and CDR2 ANQGSEA. V lost 7 bases to trimming and J lost 3 bases; unmatched junction nucleotides: 6. The CDR3 contains 14 residues. This CDR3 is CSARTGGGTDTQYF. In nucleotides, the CDR3 is TGCAGCGCTAGGACAGGGGGCGGGACAGATACGCAGTATTTT.

The chain couples TRBV4-2 to TRBJ2-3; 9 bases map to TRBD1. Trimming at V came to 8 bases and at J to 3 bases, leaving 6 bases not matched to a gene. This CDR3 has 14 residues. The germline CDR1 and CDR2 sequences are LGHNA and YNFKEQ. The CDR3 region has the DNA TGTGCCAGCGTAGGGACAGGGAGGACAGATACGCAGTATTTT. This sequence encodes CASVGTGRTDTQYF.

V is TRBV18 and J is TRBJ2-7; no clear D gene. The germline CDR1 and CDR2 sequences are KGHSH and LQKENI. V lost 2 bases to trimming and J lost 3 bases, with 11 bases between them. There are 14 residues in the CDR3. The CDR3 loop is CASSPVVSGYEQYF. The DNA for the CDR3 is TGTGCCAGCTCACCAGTGGTGTCCGGCTACGAGCAGTACTTC.

The chain joins TRBV7-2 to TRBJ2-1; TRBD2 matches at 13 bases. Germline CDR1 SGHTA, CDR2 FQGNSA. This CDR3 is built from 14 residues. V lost 1 base and J lost 10; bases outside the gene matches: 1. The CDR3 coding sequence is TGTGCCAGCAGCTTAGGACTAGCGGGAGGCGAGCAGTTCTTC. Translation: CASSLGLAGGEQFF. The full variable domain, completed using reference TRBV7-2 and TRBJ2-1, is GAGVSQSPSNKVTEKGKDVELRCDPISGHTALYWYRQSLGQGLEFLIYFQGNSAPDKSGLPSDRFSAERTGGSVSTLTIQRTQQEDSAVYLCASSLGLAGGEQFFGPGTRLTVL.

This chain uses TRBV19 with TRBJ2-1; D possibly corresponds to TRBD2 (5 bases). The CDR3 spans 13 residues. The V gene's germline CDR1 is LNHDA and CDR2 SQIVND (reference sequence). V shed 6 bases and J shed 9 bases, with 15 bases lying between them. The CDR3 nucleotides read TGTGCCAGTAGACTAGAGGTTTTCGGTGAGCAGTTCTTC. Its translation: CASRLEVFGEQFF.

The rearrangement uses TRBV10-1 and TRBJ2-3; 11 bases agree with TRBD2. Germline CDR1 is WNHNN and CDR2 is SYGVQD (reference sequence). This CDR3 spans 13 amino acids. Losses at the gene ends were 11 bases for V and 3 bases for J; bases not matched to a gene: 4. Written as DNA, the CDR3 is TGCGCCGCCGGGACTAGCGGAACAGATACGCAGTATTTT. The encoded protein is CAAGTSGTDTQYF.

The gene calls are TRBV5-1 and TRBJ1-4; D remains ambiguous. Trimming shortened V by 5 bases and J by 0 bases, and 8 bases separated the two germline ends. Germline V gene lookup returns CDR1 SGHRS and CDR2 YFSETQ. CDR3 length: 14 amino acids. Written as DNA, the CDR3 is TGCGCCAGCAGGCTAGTTGCAACTAATGAAAAACTGTTTTTT. Its translation is CASRLVATNEKLFF.

The chain couples TRBV5-4 to TRBJ2-1; no firm D call. The CDR3 spans 15 residues. V gave up 5 bases and J gave up 0 bases, with 12 bases separating them. Germline CDR1 SGHNT, CDR2 YYREEE (reference sequence). The CDR3 coding sequence is TGTGCCAGCAGTGGTCTCGGGTCCTCCTACAATGAGCAGTTCTTC. Translating it yields CASSGLGSSYNEQFF.

About this clone itself: At one end the junction does not follow the germline gene, possibly because of a read error. The V gene is TRBV7-2, the J gene TRBJ2-7, with TRBD1 identical over 9 bases. CDR3 length: 14 amino acids. Germline assignment: CDR1 SGHTA and CDR2 FQGNSA. The CDR3 loop reads CASSAGQGSSEQYF. CDR3 bases: TGTGCCAGCAGCGCGGGACAGGGATCCTCCGAGCAGTACTTC.

V usage is TRBV7-9 and J usage is TRBJ2-5, with 9 positions matching TRBD2. Germline CDR1 and CDR2: SEHNR and FQNEAQ (reference sequence). This CDR3 spans 18 amino acids. V trimming: 1 base; J trimming: 6 bases; junction bases outside the gene matches: 15. The chain's CDR3 is CASSLVRGSGRSDQTQYF. CDR3 bases: TGTGCCAGCAGCTTAGTTAGGGGTAGCGGGAGATCCGACCAGACCCAGTACTTC.

The rearrangement uses TRBV9 and TRBJ2-6; D is perhaps TRBD2 (5 bases). Germline V gives CDR1 SGDLS, CDR2 YYNGEE. V shed 4 bases and J shed 0 bases, with 14 bases lying between them. CDR3 length: 17 amino acids. The CDR3 region is CASSPRTGISGANVLTF. As DNA, the CDR3 is TGTGCCAGCAGCCCTCGGACGGGGATCTCTGGGGCCAACGTCCTGACTTTC.

This clone was picked up a small number of times. The chain uses TRBV28 and TRBJ1-4; D is unresolved. Germline loops: CDR1 MDHEN, CDR2 SYDVKM. CDR3 size: 15 residues. V was pared by 3 bases and J by 5 bases, with 13 bases between. The chain's CDR3 is CASSLSLLTNEKLFF. The CDR3 DNA is TGTGCCAGCAGTTTGAGTCTGCTGACAAATGAAAAACTGTTTTTT. The full variable domain, its missing parts supplied by reference TRBV28 and TRBJ1-4, is DVKVTQSSRYLVKRTGEKVFLECVQDMDHENMFWYRQDPGLGLRLIYFSYDVKMKEKGDIPEGYSVSREKKERFSLILESASTNQTSMYLCASSLSLLTNEKLFFGSGTQLSVL.

This clone has more than one count but fewer than ten. V usage is TRBV6-1 and J usage is TRBJ1-4; D is perhaps TRBD1 (6 bases). The CDR3 has 15 amino acids. With 1 base removed from V and 4 bases from J, the gap between germline ends came to 10 bases. The germline V gene encodes CDR1 MNHNS and CDR2 SASEGT. The CDR3 DNA is TGTGCCAGCAGTGAAGTACAGGGTGGTAATGAAAAACTGTTTTTT. This gives the protein CASSEVQGGNEKLFF.

This sequence joins TRBV19 and TRBJ2-7, with 7 bases that match TRBD2. The germline gives CDR1 LNHDA, CDR2 SQIVND (reference sequence). V dropped 7 bases and J dropped 4; count of bases not matched to a gene: 16. This CDR3 has 16 amino acids. CDR3 amino acids: CASNPSGSGNRYEQYF. The CDR3 coding sequence is TGTGCCAGTAACCCGTCCGGCAGCGGGAACCGATACGAGCAGTACTTC.

This clone was observed a few times. V and J are TRBV27 and TRBJ2-7; 8 nucleotides match TRBD2. V was pared by 3 bases and J by 4 bases, with 11 bases of the junction left unmatched. The V gene's germline CDR1 is MNHEY and CDR2 SMNVEV (reference sequence). The CDR3 totals 16 residues. The CDR3, as DNA: TGTGCCAGCAGTTTTAGGCCGGGACTAGGTGTGTACGAGCAGTACTTC. Amino acids: CASSFRPGLGVYEQYF.